This T cell receptor (beta chain) appears in the sequencing data of a study of cytomegalovirus exposure and HLA in healthy donors. Of note for this clone: The antigen is not known.

Study observations and caveats: An analysis was carried out later, and it reportedly showed fewer N-insertions in an Asian-associated ancestry cluster than the approximately 610-donor mean. V- and J-gene trimming in TCR beta was tied to a missense DCLRE1C variant by an analysis performed later.

V was cut by 4 bases and J by 3 bases, with 10 bases left in between. The CDR3 length is 14 residues. In germline, CDR1 is SNHLY, CDR2 FYNNEI. Donors in the study were healthy people who gave bone marrow. Although they were nominally healthy when sampled, donors likely had unrecorded immune exposures. The study ran its PCR with 60 Vbeta and 13 Jbeta primers. Produced via immunoSEQ multiplex PCR; TCRdb's table is partial and in-frame only. This sample carries 90,000 to 110,000 clones, under 85% of them seen once, and the ten largest clones take about 8%. The genes are TRBV2 and TRBJ2-4, with D maybe TRBD1 (6 bases). The receptor's source is a woman aged 50 to 60 in good health and CMV-seropositive. Source material: PBMCs. For the CDR3, the DNA is TGTGCCAGCAGTGGAGAGGGGGACAAAAACATTCAGTACTTC. Translating gives CASSGEGDKNIQYF. Using reference TRBV2 and TRBJ2-4 for the parts outside the CDR3, the full variable domain is EPEVTQTPSHQVTQMGQEVILRCVPISNHLYFYWYRQILGQKVEFLVSFYNNEISEKSEIFDDQFSVERPDGSNFTLKIRSTKLEDSAMYFCASSGEGDKNIQYFGAGTRLSVL.